The entry below describes one T cell receptor (beta chain). The antigen remains undetermined. Second-dose groups at about 4 or about 12 weeks were pooled. These data come from a study of T cell responses to AZD1222 COVID-19 vaccine. Germline-derived CDR1 and CDR2 are SQVTM and ANQGSEA. With 4 bases removed from V and 0 bases from J, the gap between germline ends came to 9 bases. The CDR3 runs 13 residues. General study points: Baseline seropositivity occurred in only six AZD1222 recipients. A rise in Spike-specific TCR breadth and depth followed two AZD1222 doses. The reported proportion of spike-specific TCRs targeting unmutated variant regions was nearly half.

Generated by immunoSEQ multiplex PCR, the TCRdb table keeps only in-frame clones and is missing some. The data contain tens of thousands of clones, over 75% of them seen just once; the ten biggest clones take up under 3%. V usage is TRBV29-1 and J usage is TRBJ1-2; D is unresolved. This receptor was taken from an adult who received the AZD1222 COVID-19 vaccine. The sequences come from peripheral blood, collected 28 days after the second AZD1222 dose. The CDR3 is CSVATFANYGYTF. The CDR3 DNA reads as TGCAGCGTTGCCACTTTCGCTAACTATGGCTACACCTTC.